The text below deals with one TCR beta chain. No antigen is known for it. With 0 bases removed from V and 6 bases from J, the gap between germline ends came to 12 bases. The CDR3 has 15 residues. The germline V gene encodes CDR1 MGHRA and CDR2 YSYEKL. This sample was taken from a study of blood T cells in healthy people across ages. Study outcomes and limitations: More naive CD4+ cells and higher diversity marked long-lived donors relative to aged donors. Estimated diversity, derived from one million T cells, was regarded as an underestimate.

Then a second PCR, running roughly 6 to 12 cycles, was carried out with a sample-barcoded 5' primer and a J-beta primer mix. MiXCR, applied by TCRdb to the 5' RACE reads, yields one record per CDR3 protein. This sample yields 1.2 million to 1.5 million distinct CDR3 sequences, of which about 40% are seen a single time; 7.9% belongs to the top ten. Each donor's blood draw was roughly 9.5 milliliters of peripheral blood. Total RNA was isolated from each sample in quantities of at least 5.5 micrograms. The source is a young woman in good health. The V gene is TRBV4-1, the J gene TRBJ1-5, with a tentative D call TRBD1 (6 bases). Sequencing was done on a sample of blood. CDR3 region: CASSQDWQGSQPQHF. Here the CDR3 DNA reads TGCGCCAGCAGCCAAGATTGGCAGGGGAGTCAGCCCCAGCATTTT.